The entry that follows covers one TCR beta chain sequence. The antigen this receptor binds is unknown. No quality values exist for individual bases; no much larger clone is one base distant. Patients with a history of autoimmune disease or receiving systemic immunosuppression were excluded from the trial. In every dose cohort, peripheral blood was drawn for TCR sequencing at baseline, cycle 4 day 1, and cycle 7 day 1. The samples were drawn from a first-in-human, open-label, multicenter phase I dose-escalation trial of ivuxolimab. Adults with locally advanced or metastatic melanoma, renal cell, hepatocellular, or head and neck squamous cell carcinoma were enrolled in the trial. CD4+ and CD8+ T cells were sorted separately from peripheral blood before TCR sequencing. This sample is drawn from a study of OX40 agonist ivuxolimab in advanced cancers. For the wider study: The costimulatory receptor OX40 (CD134) was targeted by ivuxolimab, a fully human IgG2 agonistic monoclonal antibody. Of the roughly 52 dose-escalation patients, hepatocellular carcinoma was present in approximately 20, melanoma in roughly 15, renal cell carcinoma in 9 and head and neck cancer in 9. Intravenous ivuxolimab was administered to patients every 2 weeks at six dose levels: 0.01, 0.1, 0.3, 1.5, 3 and 10 mg/kg. Peripheral TCRbeta sequencing was intended to test whether TCR sequence diversity was altered and clonal T-cell expansion was caused by ivuxolimab. Partial responses occurred in three dose-escalation patients: two with cutaneous melanoma and one with hepatocellular carcinoma. The paper describes the monotherapy dose-escalation part (N ≈ 50 patients) of the phase I trial of ivuxolimab. The dose-escalation cohort was roughly 87% male with a mean age of around 64 years, ranging from roughly 20 to 80. Prior anti-PD-1, anti-PD-L1 or anti-CTLA-4 therapy was permitted, and approximately 40% of dose-escalation patients had received checkpoint inhibitors. On the study overall, not on this receptor specifically: At doses of 0.1 to 3.0 mg/kg, clonal expansion of both CD4+ and CD8+ blood T cells was observed from baseline to week 6. After ivuxolimab, expanded clones were on average more numerous among CD8+ T cells than among CD4+ T cells. In the 0.1-3.0 mg/kg groups, partial responders had among the lowest normalized peripheral clonal expansion, particularly in CD8+ T cells. Low levels of normalized T-cell clonal expansion were also shown by some nonresponding patients. Antigen specificity was not determined for the clonally expanded peripheral T cells.

To sequence the TCRbeta CDR3 region, genomic DNA was isolated from the sorted cells. TCRbeta CDR3 regions were sequenced using the immunoSEQ Assay. TCRdb carries this immuneACCESS record with in-frame sequences only. Its versions omit some clonotypes, under half of them owing to an unresolved V gene in the studies checked, with the rest unexplained. The sample records tens of thousands of clones, 91% of which are singletons. The top ten clones comprise around 6.9% of the sample. The germline V gene specifies MNHNS as CDR1 and SASEGT as CDR2. The CDR3 measures 11 amino acids from cysteine to phenylalanine. The DNA shown is the 33-base CDR3, in frame from base 1. Cut back by 6 bases and 2 bases, the V and J ends lie 5 bases apart.

This TCR was sampled from an adult with an advanced solid tumor such as melanoma, head and neck, liver or kidney cancer. The sequencing here drew on CD4+ or CD8+ T cells sorted from blood, taken in a trial of the OX40 agonist ivuxolimab. The chain links TRBV6-1 with TRBJ2-7, with the D gene call left open. CDR3 reads: CASRSPYEQYF. The DNA is as follows: TGTGCCAGCAGGAGCCCCTACGAGCAGTACTTC.